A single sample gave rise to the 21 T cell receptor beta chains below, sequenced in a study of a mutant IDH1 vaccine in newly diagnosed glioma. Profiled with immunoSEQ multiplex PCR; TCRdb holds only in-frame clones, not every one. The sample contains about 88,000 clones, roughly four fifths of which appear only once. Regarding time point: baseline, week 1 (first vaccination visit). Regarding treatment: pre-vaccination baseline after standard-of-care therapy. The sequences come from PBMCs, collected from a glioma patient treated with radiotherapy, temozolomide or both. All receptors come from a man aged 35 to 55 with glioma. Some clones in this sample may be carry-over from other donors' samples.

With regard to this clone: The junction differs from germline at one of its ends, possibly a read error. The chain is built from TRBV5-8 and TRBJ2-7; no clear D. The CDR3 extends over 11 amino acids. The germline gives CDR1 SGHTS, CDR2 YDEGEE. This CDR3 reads CASSISDAWGF. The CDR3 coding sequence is TGTGCCAGCAGTATTTCGGACGCATGGGGCTTC.

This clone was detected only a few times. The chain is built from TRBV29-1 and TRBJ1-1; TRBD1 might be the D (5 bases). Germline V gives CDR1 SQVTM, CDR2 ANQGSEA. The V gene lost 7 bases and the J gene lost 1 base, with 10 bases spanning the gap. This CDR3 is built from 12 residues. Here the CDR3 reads CSGRGANTEAFF. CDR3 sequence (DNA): TGCAGCGGCCGTGGGGCGAACACTGAAGCTTTCTTT.

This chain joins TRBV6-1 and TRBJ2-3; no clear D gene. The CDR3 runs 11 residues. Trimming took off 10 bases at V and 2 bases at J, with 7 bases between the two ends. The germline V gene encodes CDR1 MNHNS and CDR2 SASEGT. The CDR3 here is CATRSTDTQYF. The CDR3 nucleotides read TGTGCCACCCGATCCACAGATACGCAGTATTTT.

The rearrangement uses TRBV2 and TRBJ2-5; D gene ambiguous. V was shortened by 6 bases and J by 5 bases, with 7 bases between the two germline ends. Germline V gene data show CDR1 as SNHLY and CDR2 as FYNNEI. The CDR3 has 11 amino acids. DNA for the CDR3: TGTGCCAGCAGCCAAGGGGAGACCCAGTACTTC. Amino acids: CASSQGETQYF. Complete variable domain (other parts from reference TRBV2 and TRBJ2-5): EPEVTQTPSHQVTQMGQEVILRCVPISNHLYFYWYRQILGQKVEFLVSFYNNEISEKSEIFDDQFSVERPDGSNFTLKIRSTKLEDSAMYFCASSQGETQYFGPGTRLLVL.

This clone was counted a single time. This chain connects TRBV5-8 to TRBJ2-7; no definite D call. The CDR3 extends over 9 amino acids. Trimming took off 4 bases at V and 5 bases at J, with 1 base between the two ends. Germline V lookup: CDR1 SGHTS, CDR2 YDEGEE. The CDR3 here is CASSHEQYF. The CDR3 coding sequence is TGTGCCAGCAGCCACGAGCAGTACTTC.

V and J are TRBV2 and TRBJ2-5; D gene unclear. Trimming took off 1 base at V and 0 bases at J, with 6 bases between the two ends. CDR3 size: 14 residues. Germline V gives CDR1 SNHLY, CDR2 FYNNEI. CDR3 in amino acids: CASSEVRDQETQYF. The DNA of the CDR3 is TGTGCCAGCAGTGAAGTAAGGGACCAAGAGACCCAGTACTTC.

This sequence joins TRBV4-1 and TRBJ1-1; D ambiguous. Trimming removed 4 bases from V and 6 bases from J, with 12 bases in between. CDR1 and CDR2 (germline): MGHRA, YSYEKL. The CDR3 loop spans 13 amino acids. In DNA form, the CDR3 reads TGCGCCAGCAGCCCAAGGGCAGCCCCTGAAGCTTTCTTT. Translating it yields CASSPRAAPEAFF.

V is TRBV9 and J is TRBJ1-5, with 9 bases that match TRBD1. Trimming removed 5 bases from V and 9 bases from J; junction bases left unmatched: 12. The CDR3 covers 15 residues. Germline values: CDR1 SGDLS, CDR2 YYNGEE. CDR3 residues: CASRDPGQGLVPQHF. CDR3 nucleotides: TGTGCCAGCAGAGATCCGGGACAGGGCCTAGTGCCCCAGCATTTT.

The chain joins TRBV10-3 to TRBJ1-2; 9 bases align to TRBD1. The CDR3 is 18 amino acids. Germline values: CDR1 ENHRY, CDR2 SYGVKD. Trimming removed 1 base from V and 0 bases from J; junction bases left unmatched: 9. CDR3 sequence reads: CAISEFGFTGGSNYGYTF. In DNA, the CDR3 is TGTGCCATCAGTGAGTTTGGGTTCACAGGGGGCTCTAACTATGGCTACACCTTC.

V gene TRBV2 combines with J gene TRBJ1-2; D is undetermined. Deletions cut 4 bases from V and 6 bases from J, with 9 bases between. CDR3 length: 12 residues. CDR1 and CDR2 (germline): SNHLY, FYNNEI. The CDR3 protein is CASSVSVDGYTF. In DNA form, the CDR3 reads TGTGCCAGCAGTGTCTCGGTTGATGGCTACACCTTC. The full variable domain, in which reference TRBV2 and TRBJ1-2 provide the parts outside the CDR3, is EPEVTQTPSHQVTQMGQEVILRCVPISNHLYFYWYRQILGQKVEFLVSFYNNEISEKSEIFDDQFSVERPDGSNFTLKIRSTKLEDSAMYFCASSVSVDGYTFGSGTRLTVV.

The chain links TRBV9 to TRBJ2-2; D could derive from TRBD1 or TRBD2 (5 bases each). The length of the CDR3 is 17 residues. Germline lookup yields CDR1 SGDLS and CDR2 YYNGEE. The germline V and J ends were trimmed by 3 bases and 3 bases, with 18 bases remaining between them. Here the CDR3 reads CASSGPGTEAYTGELFF. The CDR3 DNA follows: TGTGCCAGCAGCGGTCCCGGGACCGAGGCTTACACCGGGGAGCTGTTTTTT. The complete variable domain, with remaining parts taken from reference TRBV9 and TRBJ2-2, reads DSGVTQTPKHLITATGQRVTLRCSPRSGDLSVYWYQQSLDQGLQFLIQYYNGEERAKGNILERFSAQQFPDLHSELNLSSLELGDSALYFCASSGPGTEAYTGELFFGEGSRLTVL.

CDR3 amino acids: CASSRDRGRPGYTF. Here the CDR3 DNA reads TGTGCCAGCAGTCGGGACAGGGGGCGACCCGGCTACACCTTC. The J gene is TRBJ1-2, the V gene TRBV6-5; 12 bases match TRBD1. Trimming took 5 bases from V and 8 from J; bases not matched to a gene: 6. Germline-derived CDR1 and CDR2 are MNHEY and SVGAGI. The CDR3 has 14 amino acids.

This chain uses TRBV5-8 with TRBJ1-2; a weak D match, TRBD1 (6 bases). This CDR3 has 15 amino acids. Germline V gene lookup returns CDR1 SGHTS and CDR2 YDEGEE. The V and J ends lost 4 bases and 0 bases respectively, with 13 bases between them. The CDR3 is CASSTVRTANYGYTF. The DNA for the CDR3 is TGTGCCAGCAGCACAGTCAGGACAGCTAACTATGGCTACACCTTC. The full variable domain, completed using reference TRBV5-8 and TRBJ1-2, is EAGVTQSPTHLIKTRGQQATLRCSPISGHTSVYWYQQALGLGLQFLLWYDEGEERNRGNFPPRFSGRQFPNYSSELNVNALELEDSALYLCASSTVRTANYGYTFGSGTRLTVV.

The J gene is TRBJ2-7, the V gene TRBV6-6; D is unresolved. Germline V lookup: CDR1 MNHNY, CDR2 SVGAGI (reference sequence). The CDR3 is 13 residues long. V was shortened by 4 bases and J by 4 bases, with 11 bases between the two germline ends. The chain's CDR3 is CASSSPLTYEQYF. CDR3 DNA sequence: TGTGCCAGCAGTTCCCCACTTACATACGAGCAGTACTTC.

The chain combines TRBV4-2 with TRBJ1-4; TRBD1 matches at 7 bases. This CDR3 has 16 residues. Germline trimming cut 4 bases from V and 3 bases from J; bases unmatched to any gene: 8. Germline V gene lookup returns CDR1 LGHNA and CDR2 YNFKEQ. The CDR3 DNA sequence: TGTGCCAGCAGCCTTGCCCCCGGGACAGCTAATGAAAAACTGTTTTTT. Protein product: CASSLAPGTANEKLFF.

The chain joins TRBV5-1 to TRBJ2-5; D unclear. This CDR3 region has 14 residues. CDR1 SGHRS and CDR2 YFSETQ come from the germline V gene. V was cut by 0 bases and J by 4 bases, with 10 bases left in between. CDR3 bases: TGCGCCAGCAGCTTGGGGCTTAGCTCAGAGACCCAGTACTTC. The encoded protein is CASSLGLSSETQYF.

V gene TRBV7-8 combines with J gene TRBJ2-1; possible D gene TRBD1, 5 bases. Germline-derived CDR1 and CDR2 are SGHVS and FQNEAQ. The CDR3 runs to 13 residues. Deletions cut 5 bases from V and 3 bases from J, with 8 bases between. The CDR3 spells CASSPQGYNEQFF. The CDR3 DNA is TGTGCCAGCAGCCCCCAGGGCTACAATGAGCAGTTCTTC.

The CDR3 coding sequence is TGTGCCTGGACCCTGGGGGGACAGGGAGATGGCTACACCTTC. It yields the protein CAWTLGGQGDGYTF. The chain joins TRBV30 to TRBJ1-2; 9 bases fit TRBD1. Germline CDR1 GTSNPN, CDR2 SVGIG (reference sequence). V lost 4 bases and J lost 6; bases outside the gene matches: 9. CDR3 size: 14 residues.

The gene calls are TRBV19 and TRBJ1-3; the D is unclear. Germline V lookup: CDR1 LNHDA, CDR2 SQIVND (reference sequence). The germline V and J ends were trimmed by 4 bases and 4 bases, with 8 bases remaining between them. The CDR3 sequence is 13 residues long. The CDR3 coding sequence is TGTGCCAGTAGTACTACCCACGGAAACACCATATATTTT. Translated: CASSTTHGNTIYF.

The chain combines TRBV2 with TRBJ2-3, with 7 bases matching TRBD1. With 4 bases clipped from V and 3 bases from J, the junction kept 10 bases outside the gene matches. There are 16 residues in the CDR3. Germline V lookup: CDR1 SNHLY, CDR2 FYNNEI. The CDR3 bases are TGTGCCAGCAGTGGGGCGACAGGGTGGAGAACAGATACGCAGTATTTT. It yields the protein CASSGATGWRTDTQYF.

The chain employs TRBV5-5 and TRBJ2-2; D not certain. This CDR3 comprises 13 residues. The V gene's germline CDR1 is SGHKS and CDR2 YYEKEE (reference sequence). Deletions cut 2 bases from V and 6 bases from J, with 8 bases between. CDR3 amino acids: CASSFLDSGELFF. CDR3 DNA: TGTGCCAGCAGCTTCCTAGACTCCGGGGAGCTGTTTTTT.